This TCR beta chain derives from a study of cytomegalovirus exposure and HLA in healthy donors. General study points: Among TCR beta chains, those listed as cytomegalovirus-associated numbered over 150. Exclusion applied to some V segments, including TRBV6-2 and TRBV6-3, as they were indistinguishable. In vitro confirmation showed three CMV-associated chains to be CMV antigen specific.

The PCR used 60 Vbeta and 13 Jbeta primers. Some clones are missing from TCRdb's copy, which holds only in-frame ones; the method was immunoSEQ multiplex PCR. The table lists around 140,000 clones, about three quarters of them singletons. This CDR3 is built from 15 residues. Per the germline V gene, CDR1 is SGHNT and CDR2 is YYREEE (reference sequence). Trimming at V came to 5 bases and at J to 6 bases, leaving 9 bases not matched to a gene. Concerning this clone: Its antigen remains unknown.

The TCR sequence derives from a woman younger than 35 in good health and CMV-seronegative. This sequence joins TRBV5-4 and TRBJ2-2; 8 bases agree with TRBD1. The sample taken for sequencing was PBMCs. CDR3 in DNA: TGTGCCAGCAGTCTTACAGGGGGGAGATCCGGGGAGCTGTTTTTT. Residues: CASSLTGGRSGELFF.